The 3 T cell receptor beta chains reported below all come from one sample, sequenced in a study of T cells after yellow fever vaccination. TCRdb called the 5' RACE reads again in MiXCR, with one record for every CDR3 protein. The sample contains some 340,000 distinct CDR3 sequences, about 10% of which appear only once. The specimen comprised CD4+ T cells sorted from PBMCs, sampled 45 days after the yellow fever booster vaccination. The origin of the receptors is a man between 18 and 29 years old who received the YFV17D yellow fever vaccine.

This clonotype showed up just a few times. The V call is TRBV7-3, the J call TRBJ2-1, with D possibly being TRBD2 (5 bases). V shed 5 bases and J shed 7 bases, with 18 bases lying between them. Germline CDR1 reads SGHTA; CDR2 reads FQGTGA. This CDR3 region has 15 residues. The CDR3 DNA is TGTGCCAGCAGCATAGTAGGAGGAAGGAGTAATGAGCAGTTCTTC. Its translation is CASSIVGGRSNEQFF.

The J gene is TRBJ1-1, the V gene TRBV9; 7 bases agree with TRBD1. Unmatched junction bases numbered 11, after V lost 4 bases and J lost 5 bases. CDR3 length: 15 amino acids. Germline CDR1 is SGDLS and CDR2 is YYNGEE. The CDR3 DNA sequence: TGTGCCAGCAGCTCAGAGCAGACAGGGATAACTGAAGCTTTCTTT. Translation: CASSSEQTGITEAFF. The full variable domain, with the rest looked up from reference TRBV9 and TRBJ1-1, is DSGVTQTPKHLITATGQRVTLRCSPRSGDLSVYWYQQSLDQGLQFLIQYYNGEERAKGNILERFSAQQFPDLHSELNLSSLELGDSALYFCASSSEQTGITEAFFGQGTRLTVV.

CDR3 sequence: CASSPGVYSPLHF. CDR3 nucleotide sequence: TGTGCCAGCAGTCCAGGGGTATACTCACCCCTCCACTTT. The chain couples TRBV12-3 or TRBV12-4 to TRBJ1-6; a weak D match, TRBD1 (6 bases). V lost 5 bases, J lost 10 bases, and 12 bases lay in between. The CDR3 covers 13 residues.